The rows below give T cell receptor beta chains drawn from one sample of a study of response to subunit inactivated influenza vaccine. One entry per CDR3 protein results from TCRdb running MiXCR on the RT-PCR reads. The sample has approximately 500,000 distinct CDR3 sequences; roughly 13% are singletons. Sequencing used PBMCs from blood, obtained 45 days after vaccination. The receptors come from a man over 45 who received an inactivated influenza vaccine. Both conserved end residues are part of each CDR3. Fields, in order: V gene, J gene, clone size, D gene, CDR3 protein, CDR3 DNA. A D gene is named only where the DNA matches it firmly. The size of a clone is reported for some rows only, either as once, few or many, or as a class for expanded clones.

>TRBV20-1|TRBJ2-7|-|TRBD2
CSASGLAGEQYF
TGCAGTGCTAGCGGTCTAGCGGGCGAGCAGTACTTC
>TRBV7-2|TRBJ2-1|few|-
CASSQTTSYNEQFF
TGTGCCAGCAGCCAAACGACTAGCTACAATGAGCAGTTCTTC
>TRBV4-3|TRBJ2-1|few|TRBD2
CASSQAGLDDEQFF
TGCGCCAGCAGCCAAGCGGGACTAGATGATGAGCAGTTCTTC
>TRBV12-3/TRBV12-4|TRBJ2-2|many|-
CASSLAPAYTGELFF
TGTGCCAGCAGTTTAGCGCCAGCCTACACCGGGGAGCTGTTTTTT
>TRBV20-1|TRBJ1-1|-|-
CSDANTEAFF
TGCAGTGATGCGAACACTGAAGCTTTCTTT
>TRBV4-2|TRBJ2-3|few|-
CASSHVQDNTDTQYF
TGTGCCAGCAGCCACGTCCAAGACAACACAGATACGCAGTATTTT
>TRBV11-2|TRBJ2-1|few|-
CASSLVARGNEQFF
TGTGCCAGCAGCTTAGTGGCAAGGGGCAATGAGCAGTTCTTC
>TRBV5-6|TRBJ1-1|-|TRBD1
CASSPLQGMNTEAFF
TGTGCCAGCAGCCCCTTACAGGGGATGAACACTGAAGCTTTCTTT
>TRBV5-1|TRBJ2-7|-|TRBD1
CASSITGTGGYEQYF
TGCGCCAGCAGCATAACCGGGACAGGGGGCTACGAGCAGTACTTC
>TRBV29-1|TRBJ2-3|-|-
CSVPHDPSSTDTQYF
TGCAGCGTTCCCCACGACCCCTCTAGCACAGATACGCAGTATTTT
>TRBV20-1|TRBJ1-1|few|-
CSARRRLNTEAFF
TGCAGTGCTAGAAGGCGGCTGAACACTGAAGCTTTCTTT
>TRBV20-1|TRBJ1-2|few|-
CSASRQSANYGYTF
TGCAGTGCAAGTCGACAGTCAGCTAACTATGGCTACACCTTC
>TRBV4-1|TRBJ2-1|-|-
CASSQDRTGPYNEQFF
TGCGCCAGCAGCCAAGATAGAACAGGGCCCTACAATGAGCAGTTCTTC
>TRBV10-3|TRBJ2-3|few|TRBD1
CAIGRQGSTDTQYF
TGTGCCATCGGACGACAGGGAAGCACAGATACGCAGTATTTT